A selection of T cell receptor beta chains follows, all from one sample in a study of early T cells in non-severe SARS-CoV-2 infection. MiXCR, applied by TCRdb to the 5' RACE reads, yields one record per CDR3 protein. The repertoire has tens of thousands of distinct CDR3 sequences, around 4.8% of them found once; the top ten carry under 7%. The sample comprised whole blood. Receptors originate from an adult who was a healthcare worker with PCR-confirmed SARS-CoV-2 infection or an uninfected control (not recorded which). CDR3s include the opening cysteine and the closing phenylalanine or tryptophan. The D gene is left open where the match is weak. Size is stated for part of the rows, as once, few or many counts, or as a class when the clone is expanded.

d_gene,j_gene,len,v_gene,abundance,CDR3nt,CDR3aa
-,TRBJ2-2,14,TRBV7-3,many,TGTGCCAGCAGCTTATTCACGAACACCGGGGAGCTGTTTTTT,CASSLFTNTGELFF
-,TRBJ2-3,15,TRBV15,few,TGTGCCACCAGCAGAGAACCAGGTAGCACAGATACGCAGTATTTT,CATSREPGSTDTQYF
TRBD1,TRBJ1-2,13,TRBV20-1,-,TGCAGTGCCAAGCTCAGGGGGAACTATGGCTACACCTTC,CSAKLRGNYGYTF
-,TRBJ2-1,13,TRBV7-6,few,TGTGCCAGCAGCTTAGGTCCGGGGGATGAGCAGTTCTTC,CASSLGPGDEQFF
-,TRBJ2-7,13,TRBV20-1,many,TGCAGTGCTCGTAGGGGGTACTCCTACGAGCAGTACTTC,CSARRGYSYEQYF
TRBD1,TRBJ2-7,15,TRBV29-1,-,TGCAGCGTTACCCCCGGACAGGGGGTATCCTACGAGCAGTACTTC,CSVTPGQGVSYEQYF
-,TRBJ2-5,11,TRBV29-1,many,TGCAGCGCTCGGGACCAAGAGACCCAGTACTTC,CSARDQETQYF
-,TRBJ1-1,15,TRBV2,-,TGTGCCAGCAGGGGCGGCTCAATGGTGAACACTGAAGCTTTCTTT,CASRGGSMVNTEAFF
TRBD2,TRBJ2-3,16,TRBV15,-,TGTGCCACCAGCAGAGAGCTAGCGGGGAGCACAGATACGCAGTATTTT,CATSRELAGSTDTQYF
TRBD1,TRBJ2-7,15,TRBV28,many,TGTGCCAGCACCCCCCCGGGGACAGGGGGACACGAGCAGTACTTC,CASTPPGTGGHEQYF
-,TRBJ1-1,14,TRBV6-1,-,TGTGCCAGCAGTGTTAGGCCGAGGGGCACTGAAGCTTTCTTT,CASSVRPRGTEAFF
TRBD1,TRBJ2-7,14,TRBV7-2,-,TGTGCCAGCAAATTCAGACAGGGGTCCTACGAGCAGTACTTC,CASKFRQGSYEQYF
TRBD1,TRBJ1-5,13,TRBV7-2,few,TGTGCCAGCAGCGGCGCTTCCGGGACAGTTTTGTATTTT,CASSGASGTVLYF
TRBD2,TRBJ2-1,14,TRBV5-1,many,TGCGCCAGCAGTGATCCAGCGGGAGACAATGAGCAGTTCTTC,CASSDPAGDNEQFF
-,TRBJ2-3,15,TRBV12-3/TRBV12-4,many,TGTGCCAGCAGTTTAGAGGGCGGATACACAGATACGCAGTATTTT,CASSLEGGYTDTQYF
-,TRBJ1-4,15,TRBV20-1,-,TGCAGTGCTAGAGATTTTAGGACACGACCTGAAAAACTGTTTTTT,CSARDFRTRPEKLFF
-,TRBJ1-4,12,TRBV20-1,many,TGCAGTGCTAGAGTTGCTCTGGAAAAACTGTTTTTT,CSARVALEKLFF
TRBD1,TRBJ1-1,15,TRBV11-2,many,TGTGCCAGCAGCCAGACAGGGTTGAGGAACACTGAAGCTTTCTTT,CASSQTGLRNTEAFF
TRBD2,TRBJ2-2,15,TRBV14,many,TGTGCCAGCAGCCGGACTAGCGGGGTTACCGGGGAGCTGTTTTTT,CASSRTSGVTGELFF
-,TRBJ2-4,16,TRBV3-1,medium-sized,TGTGCCAGCAGCGGGGGCATGGGACACAAGAAAAACATTCAGTACTTC,CASSGGMGHKKNIQYF
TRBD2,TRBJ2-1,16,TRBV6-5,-,TGTGCCAGCAGTGAAACTAGCGGGGGCACCTACAATGAGCAGTTCTTC,CASSETSGGTYNEQFF
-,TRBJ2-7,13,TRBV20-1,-,TGCAGTGCGACGGGACCTCTCTTATACGAGCAGTACTTC,CSATGPLLYEQYF
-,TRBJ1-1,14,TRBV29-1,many,TGCAGCGTCGGACGTCCCCCGCGTGGCACTGAAGCTTTCTTT,CSVGRPPRGTEAFF
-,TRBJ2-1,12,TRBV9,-,TGTGCCAGCAGCGTTGGGGAAAGTGAGCAGTTCTTC,CASSVGESEQFF
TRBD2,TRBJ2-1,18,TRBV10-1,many,TGCGCCAGCAGTTCCACTAGCGGGAATCCTCGAAATTACAATGAGCAGTTCTTC,CASSSTSGNPRNYNEQFF
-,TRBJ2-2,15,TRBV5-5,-,TGTGCCAGCAGCCACGGGACCTACTACACCGGGGAGCTGTTTTTT,CASSHGTYYTGELFF
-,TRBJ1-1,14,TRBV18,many,TGTGCCAGCTCCCCCGGGACATTGAACACTGAAGCTTTCTTT,CASSPGTLNTEAFF
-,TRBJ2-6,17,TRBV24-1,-,TGTGCCACCAGTGACAGGGACACTGTGGCAAGAGCCAACGTCCTGACTTTC,CATSDRDTVARANVLTF
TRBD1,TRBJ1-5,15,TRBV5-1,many,TGCGCCAGCAGCCCGGACAGGGGTATCAATCAGCCCCAGCATTTT,CASSPDRGINQPQHF
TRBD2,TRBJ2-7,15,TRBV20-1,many,TGCAGTGCTAGAGATACCCAACGGGAGGGGGGCGAGCAGTACTTC,CSARDTQREGGEQYF
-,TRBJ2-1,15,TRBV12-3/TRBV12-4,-,TGTGCCAGCAGTGAGGCTGTGGAGGGCCCAAATGAGCAGTTCTTC,CASSEAVEGPNEQFF
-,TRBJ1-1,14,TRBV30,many,TGTGCCTGGAGTGTACCTGGGGTCTTTGGTGAAGCTTTCTTT,CAWSVPGVFGEAFF
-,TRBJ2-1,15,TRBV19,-,TGTGCCAGTAGTATAGGGGACTCTCCGTACAATGAGCAGTTCTTC,CASSIGDSPYNEQFF
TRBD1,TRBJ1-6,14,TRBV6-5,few,TGTGCCAGCAGTCCTCGGGACAGGAGGTCACCCCTCCACTTT,CASSPRDRRSPLHF
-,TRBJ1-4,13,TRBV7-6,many,TGTGCCAGCAGCTTAGTGGGAGACAGGCAACTGTTTTTT,CASSLVGDRQLFF
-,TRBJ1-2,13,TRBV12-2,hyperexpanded,TGTGCAAGTCGCTCGGACAGGCGTTCGGTCTACACCTTC,CASRSDRRSVYTF
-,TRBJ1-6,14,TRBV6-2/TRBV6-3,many,TGTGCCAGCAGTTACTCGAGACGGAATAACCCCCTCCACTTT,CASSYSRRNNPLHF
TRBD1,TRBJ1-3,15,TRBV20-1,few,TGCAGTGCTAGGTGGGGACAGGGTGCTGGAAACACCATATATTTT,CSARWGQGAGNTIYF